Following are 2 T cell receptor beta chains from one sample sequenced in a study of T cells after yellow fever vaccination. Via MiXCR, TCRdb re-called the 5' RACE reads, giving one row per CDR3 protein. Of about 150,000 distinct CDR3 sequences in the sample, around 6.3% were seen once. The sample consisted of CD4+ T cells sorted from PBMCs, taken 10 days after the yellow fever booster vaccination. The receptors here all came from a man younger than 40 who received the YFV17D yellow fever vaccine.

In this sample, this clonotype turned up many times. The V and J genes are TRBV5-1 and TRBJ2-7; the D gene is possibly TRBD1 (6 bases). In germline, CDR1 is SGHRS, CDR2 YFSETQ. Deletions cut 4 bases from V and 2 bases from J, with 19 bases between. This CDR3 spans 16 amino acids. CDR3 protein: CASSHGDRTATYEQYF. DNA of the CDR3: TGCGCCAGCAGCCACGGCGACAGGACAGCTACCTACGAGCAGTACTTC.

This clonotype has at least ten counts. The chain links TRBV27 to TRBJ2-3, with TRBD2 identical over 8 bases. The CDR3 loop spans 14 amino acids. Trimming cost V 7 bases and J 1 base; bases outside gene matches: 4. Per the germline V gene, CDR1 is MNHEY and CDR2 is SMNVEV (reference sequence). CDR3: CASNKLAGTDTQYF. CDR3 bases: TGTGCCAGCAATAAACTAGCGGGCACAGATACGCAGTATTTT.